One sample yielded the 4 T cell receptor beta chains listed below, sequenced in a study of T cells in women clearing cervical HPV infection. The table came from immunoSEQ multiplex PCR; TCRdb's copy has only in-frame clones and leaves some out. The sample has around 39,000 clones. The sequenced material came from blood buffy coat. These TCRs come from a woman between 18 and 75 years old with a cervical HPV16 infection that either progressed to CIN3+ or cleared (not recorded which).

Notes on this clone: The junction shows a germline mismatch at one end, possibly a read error. The read stops 3 residues short of the end of the CDR3; the missing end is completed from the germline J gene. The sample carries other DNA sequences with the same CDR3. The rearrangement joins TRBV23-1 to TRBJ1-3, with 8 bases aligning to TRBD1. TRBV23-1 is identified as an open reading frame with a role that is uncertain. The CDR3 consists of 22 residues. Here the CDR3 reads CASSQLLEETGAIIPPGNTIYF. Incomplete CDR3 DNA: TGCGCCAGCAGTCAGTTGCTGGAGGAGACAGGGGCGATTATACCTCCTGGAAACACG.

As regards this clone: The CDR3 end is not reached by the read, which stops 3 residues before it; the germline J gene fills it in. The rearrangement links TRBV5-1 to TRBJ1-1; a possible D gene is TRBD1 (5 bases). The CDR3 covers 15 residues. The ends were cut back, 0 bases at V and 4 bases at J, with 13 bases in the middle. Germline values: CDR1 SGHRS, CDR2 YFSETQ. The CDR3 loop is CASSLAGGSGTEAFF. The CDR3 bases that were read are TGCGCCAGCAGCTTGGCCGGGGGGAGTGGCACTGAA.

A word on this clone: The CDR3 is cut off 3 residues early in the read; its end comes from the germline J gene. J is TRBJ1-1 and V is TRBV30; TRBD1 agrees at 11 bases. This CDR3 spans 15 amino acids. V lost 1 base to trimming and J lost 6 bases; unmatched junction nucleotides: 7. Germline V gives CDR1 GTSNPN, CDR2 SVGIG (reference sequence). The sequenced CDR3 bases are TGTGCCTGGAGTGGGGACAGGGGGTTAAGGGCTGAA. This encodes CAWSGDRGLRAE. The whole CDR3 protein reads CAWSGDRGLRAEAFF. The full variable domain, with the rest looked up from reference TRBV30 and TRBJ1-1, is SQTIHQWPATLVQPVGSPLSLECTVEGTSNPNLYWYRQAAGRGLQLLFYSVGIGQISSEVPQNLSASRPQDRQFILSSKKLLLSDSGFYLCAWSGDRGLRAEAFFGQGTRLTVV.

As for this clone: Read sequence stops 3 residues before the CDR3 end, and the germline J gene provides the missing end. The rearrangement links TRBV5-1 to TRBJ2-5, with 9 positions matching TRBD2. In germline, CDR1 is SGHRS, CDR2 YFSETQ. CDR3 length: 17 amino acids. Germline trimming cut 2 bases from V and 5 bases from J; bases unmatched to any gene: 13. The CDR3 here is CASSLPEGGRASETQYF. The CDR3 DNA, read in part, is TGCGCCAGCAGCTTACCCGAAGGCGGGAGGGCCTCTGAGACC.